These 14 T cell receptor beta chains share one sample of origin, sequenced in a study of T cell repertoires in cytomegalovirus infection. TCRdb reanalysed the reads using MiXCR and keeps one entry per CDR3 protein. Found here are some 150,000 distinct CDR3 sequences, under 8.5% of them singletons; the top ten hold approximately 18%. Sequencing input: PBMCs. Receptors originate from a human donor in good health (CMV status not recorded). Some clones in this sample may be carry-over from other donors' samples.

This clonotype was recorded at least ten times. The V call is TRBV20-1, the J call TRBJ2-7, with a tentative D call TRBD2 (5 bases). The ends were cut back, 0 bases at V and 0 bases at J, with 12 bases in the middle. The germline V gene has CDR1 DFQATT and CDR2 SNEGSKA (reference sequence). The CDR3 loop spans 15 amino acids. This chain's CDR3 is CSARDTRRSSYEQYF. In DNA, the CDR3 is TGCAGTGCTAGAGACACTAGGAGGAGCTCCTACGAGCAGTACTTC.

This clonotype was seen many times. This chain uses TRBV5-5 with TRBJ1-1; D is unresolved. There are 15 residues in the CDR3. The V gene's germline CDR1 is SGHKS and CDR2 YYEKEE (reference sequence). V gave up 1 base and J gave up 1 base, with 11 bases separating them. CDR3 sequence: CASSLLASENTEAFF. The CDR3 nucleotides are TGTGCCAGCAGCTTGTTGGCCTCCGAGAACACTGAAGCTTTCTTT.

As to this clonotype: This may be a read error: a much more frequent sequence differs by one nucleotide. The gene calls are TRBV7-2 and TRBJ2-3; D is ambiguous. CDR1 is SGHTA, CDR2 FQGNSA, per germline. V lost 4 bases and J 2 bases, leaving 10 bases between the germline ends. CDR3 length equals 14 residues. The CDR3 sequence: CASSSWTATDTQYF. For the CDR3, the DNA is TGTGCCAGCAGCTCCTGGACGGCCACAGATACGCAGTATTTT.

The rearrangement uses TRBV20-1 and TRBJ2-5; 10 bases map to TRBD2. Trimming removed 4 bases from V and 4 bases from J; junction bases left unmatched: 3. The length of the CDR3 is 13 residues. Germline CDR1 and CDR2: DFQATT and SNEGSKA (reference sequence). CDR3 DNA: TGCAGTGCTACCCCTAGCGGGGGAGAGACCCAGTACTTC. Protein sequence: CSATPSGGETQYF.

This clonotype was found many times. This chain uses TRBV29-1 with TRBJ1-1; D gene unclear. CDR1 is SQVTM, CDR2 ANQGSEA, per germline. V lost 3 bases and J 8 bases, leaving 13 bases between the germline ends. The CDR3 loop spans 12 amino acids. CDR3 region: CSVEKIDREAFF. The CDR3, as DNA: TGCAGCGTTGAGAAGATTGACCGGGAAGCTTTCTTT. The full variable domain, completed using reference TRBV29-1 and TRBJ1-1, is SAVISQKPSRDICQRGTSLTIQCQVDSQVTMMFWYRQQPGQSLTLIATANQGSEATYESGFVIDKFPISRPNLTFSTLTVSNMSPEDSSIYLCSVEKIDREAFFGQGTRLTVV.

In its sample, this clonotype was seen many times. The V call is TRBV7-9, the J call TRBJ2-1; 8 nucleotides match TRBD2. This CDR3 comprises 14 residues. The V gene's germline CDR1 is SEHNR and CDR2 FQNEAQ (reference sequence). V was clipped by 3 bases and J by 7 bases; unmatched bases: 5. Written as DNA, the CDR3 is TGTGCCAGCAGCTTCGTAGCGGGGAAGAATGAGCAGTTCTTC. Translation gives CASSFVAGKNEQFF.

This clonotype has just a few counts. V is TRBV29-1 and J is TRBJ2-1; no clear D gene. Trimming stripped 4 bases from V and 7 bases from J, with 11 bases between. Per the germline V gene, CDR1 is SQVTM and CDR2 is ANQGSEA. The CDR3 runs 12 residues. Here the CDR3 DNA reads TGCAGCGTTGCCCCAACAGTGAATGAGCAGTTCTTC. Amino acids: CSVAPTVNEQFF.

This clonotype has ten or more counts. This chain links TRBV7-9 with TRBJ2-1; 12 nucleotides agree with TRBD2. The CDR3 has 15 residues. The V and J ends lost 5 bases and 9 bases, in that order; junction bases with no gene match: 8. Germline V gene sequence: CDR1 SEHNR, CDR2 FQNEAQ (reference sequence). This CDR3 is CASSLTSGGLGEQFF. For the CDR3, the DNA is TGTGCCAGCAGCCTTACTAGCGGGGGGCTAGGTGAGCAGTTCTTC.

This chain joins TRBV20-1 and TRBJ1-2; 11 nucleotides agree with TRBD1. This CDR3 is 14 amino acids long. Germline V gives CDR1 DFQATT, CDR2 SNEGSKA (reference sequence). The V and J ends lost 6 bases and 7 bases, in that order; junction bases with no gene match: 10. The CDR3 is CSALDRGLEGGYTF. The CDR3 nucleotides are TGCAGTGCCTTGGACAGGGGGCTTGAGGGTGGCTACACCTTC.

In its sample, this clonotype was seen many times. J is TRBJ2-5 and V is TRBV28; no firm D call. From germline, CDR1 is MDHEN and CDR2 SYDVKM. V was pared by 3 bases and J by 0 bases, with 11 bases between. This CDR3 has 15 amino acids. The CDR3 is CASSFRSKNQETQYF. The CDR3 DNA reads TGTGCCAGCAGTTTTAGGAGCAAAAACCAAGAGACCCAGTACTTC.

This clonotype occurred many times. This rearrangement joins TRBV28 to TRBJ2-7, with D perhaps matching TRBD1 (5 bases). This CDR3 spans 15 amino acids. The V and J ends lost 3 bases and 1 base respectively, with 13 bases between them. Germline lookup yields CDR1 MDHEN and CDR2 SYDVKM. The CDR3 loop is CASSFGRAPSYEQYF. For the CDR3, the DNA is TGTGCCAGCAGTTTCGGCAGGGCGCCTTCCTACGAGCAGTACTTC.

This clonotype was detected ten times or more. The chain joins TRBV29-1 to TRBJ2-7, with TRBD1 matching 10 bases. Trimming took 6 bases from V and 7 from J; bases not matched to a gene: 12. Per the germline V gene, CDR1 is SQVTM and CDR2 is ANQGSEA. CDR3 length: 14 residues. The CDR3 DNA reads as TGCAGCGTGGGGGAGACAGGGGGCGCAGGGGAGCAGTACTTC. Translation: CSVGETGGAGEQYF.

This clonotype was detected many times. The chain uses TRBV4-3 and TRBJ2-5; 9 nucleotides align to TRBD2. The CDR3 totals 15 residues. Germline CDR1 and CDR2: LGHNA and YSLEER. Losses at the gene ends were 1 base for V and 4 bases for J; bases not matched to a gene: 4. Written as DNA, the CDR3 is TGCGCCAGCAGCCAAGCCCCTAGCGGGGTAGAGACCCAGTACTTC. Residues: CASSQAPSGVETQYF.

In this sample, this clonotype turned up many times. The chain's CDR3 is CASSLGYRGGTTNEQFF. In nucleotides, the CDR3 is TGTGCCAGCAGCTTAGGATATCGGGGGGGCACTACCAATGAGCAGTTCTTC. This chain connects TRBV7-8 to TRBJ2-1; 8 nucleotides line up with TRBD2. The CDR3 is 17 residues long. The J segment lost 6 bases and the V segment lost 1 base, leaving 11 bases of the junction unmatched. Germline CDR1 and CDR2: SGHVS and FQNEAQ.